The 31 T cell receptor beta chains below were found in one sample sequenced in a study of shared clonotypes between healthy human individuals. It was CD45RO-negative cells, positively selected for CCR7, that made up naive CD8 cells, with terminally differentiated effector memory CD45RA+ cells excluded. The protocol was immunoSEQ multiplex PCR, while the TCRdb copy is restricted to in-frame clones and leaves out a portion. The table shows about 2 million clones, with around 96% occurring only once. The source material was naive CD8+ T cells sorted from blood. These receptor sequences come from a man between 18 and 29 years old in good health.

This chain joins TRBV4-3 and TRBJ2-3; a possible D gene is TRBD2 (6 bases). Trimming took off 1 base at V and 0 bases at J, with 14 bases between the two ends. Germline lookup yields CDR1 LGHNA and CDR2 YSLEER. There are 17 residues in the CDR3. CDR3 DNA sequence: TGCGCCAGCAGCCAAGGAGTTGGCGGGACTAGCACAGATACGCAGTATTTT. It codes for CASSQGVGGTSTDTQYF.

The rearrangement links TRBV11-3 to TRBJ2-7, with unresolved D. Trimming took off 5 bases at V and 2 bases at J, with 10 bases between the two ends. The CDR3 covers 13 residues. Germline lookup yields CDR1 SGHNT and CDR2 YENEEA. CDR3 in amino acids: CASSESQAYEQYF. For the CDR3, the DNA is TGTGCCAGCAGCGAATCGCAGGCCTACGAGCAGTACTTC.

This clone was counted a single time. J is TRBJ2-1 and V is TRBV7-9; 10 nucleotides line up with TRBD2. The CDR3 spans 15 residues. Germline CDR1 reads SEHNR; CDR2 reads FQNEAQ (reference sequence). V was pared by 5 bases and J by 5 bases, with 6 bases of the junction left unmatched. The CDR3 nucleotides are TGTGCCAGCAGCGCACTAGCGGGGATACACAATGAGCAGTTCTTC. Translating gives CASSALAGIHNEQFF.

Worth noting for this clone: One end of the junction does not line up with germline, which may come from a read error. The CDR3: CASSLQRQGPERLF. The CDR3 region has the DNA TGTGCCAGCTCTCTCCAGAGACAGGGGCCGGAGCGGCTCTTT. The chain employs TRBV2 and TRBJ1-1; 8 bases map to TRBD1. Germline loops: CDR1 SNHLY, CDR2 FYNNEI. This CDR3 is built from 14 residues.

V gene TRBV7-6 combines with J gene TRBJ2-7, with 9 bases lining up with TRBD2. The junction had 10 bases not matched to a gene; V was cut back by 2 bases and J by 5 bases. The CDR3 runs to 16 residues. Germline V gene sequence: CDR1 SGHVS, CDR2 FNYEAQ. The CDR3 bases are TGTGCCAGCAGCTTACTCCCCCCTAGCGGGAACCACGAGCAGTACTTC. Translation gives CASSLLPPSGNHEQYF. Using reference TRBV7-6 and TRBJ2-7 for the parts outside the CDR3, the full variable domain is GAGVSQSPRYKVTKRGQDVALRCDPISGHVSLYWYRQALGQGPEFLTYFNYEAQQDKSGLPNDRFSAERPEGSISTLTIQRTEQRDSAMYRCASSLLPPSGNHEQYFGPGTRLTVT.

The chain links TRBV5-6 to TRBJ1-3; no definite D call. Germline V CDR1 and CDR2: SGHDT, YYEEEE. Trimming stripped 1 base from V and 0 bases from J, with 8 bases between. CDR3 length equals 15 residues. CDR3 amino acids: CASSLNRNSGNTIYF. CDR3 nucleotide sequence: TGTGCCAGCAGCTTGAACAGAAACTCTGGAAACACCATATATTTT.

The V call is TRBV6-1, the J call TRBJ2-7; D tentatively reads TRBD1 or TRBD2 (5 bases each). Germline V gene lookup returns CDR1 MNHNS and CDR2 SASEGT. CDR3 length: 14 amino acids. Trimming took 2 bases from V and 3 from J, leaving 11 bases between them. In nucleotides, the CDR3 is TGTGCCAGCAGTGAACAGGGAGTGGTCTACGAGCAGTACTTC. This encodes CASSEQGVVYEQYF.

The chain has TRBV2 and TRBJ2-1; 7 bases fit TRBD2. The CDR3 contains 17 residues. The germline CDR1 and CDR2 sequences are SNHLY and FYNNEI. After removal of 5 bases from V and 5 bases from J, the junction contained 15 bases not matched to a gene. CDR3 coding DNA: TGTGCCAGCAGTCCGGTGAAGGGAGGGAGTTTCAACAATGAGCAGTTCTTC. Translation gives CASSPVKGGSFNNEQFF.

The chain joins TRBV5-1 to TRBJ1-4; D is undetermined. The V gene lost 0 bases and the J gene lost 0 bases, with 12 bases spanning the gap. Germline CDR1 reads SGHRS; CDR2 reads YFSETQ. The CDR3 is made up of 17 amino acids. The CDR3 DNA follows: TGCGCCAGCAGCTTGGACCCCAGCTACGCAACTAATGAAAAACTGTTTTTT. Translated, it gives CASSLDPSYATNEKLFF.

The table lists this clone with a count of one. The chain joins TRBV7-6 to TRBJ2-1; the D is unclear. V shed 5 bases and J shed 1 base, with 12 bases lying between them. CDR3 length equals 15 residues. The germline V gene has CDR1 SGHVS and CDR2 FNYEAQ. The CDR3 spells CASSILLGSYNEQFF. In nucleotides, the CDR3 is TGTGCCAGCAGCATACTTCTGGGGTCCTACAATGAGCAGTTCTTC.

The rearrangement links TRBV30 to TRBJ1-2, with TRBD1 matching 7 bases. Germline CDR1 and CDR2: GTSNPN and SVGIG (reference sequence). With 3 bases clipped from V and 1 base from J, the junction kept 14 bases outside the gene matches. CDR3 size: 17 residues. Written as DNA, the CDR3 is TGTGCCTGGAGGGTAGAGGGGGCCAATCTGGGTAACTATGGCTACACCTTC. It codes for CAWRVEGANLGNYGYTF.

A remark on this clone: The sample holds other DNA sequences that translate to the same CDR3. The DNA for the CDR3 is TGTGCCAGCAGCTTGGGACAGGGGGCCTACGAGCAGTACTTC. Protein product: CASSLGQGAYEQYF. The chain joins TRBV7-9 to TRBJ2-7; 11 bases match TRBD1. The CDR3 is 14 amino acids. The V segment lost 3 bases and the J segment 2 bases; nucleotides outside the gene matches: 0. The germline V gene encodes CDR1 SEHNR and CDR2 FQNEAQ (reference sequence).

This clone was seen only once. In nucleotides, the CDR3 is TGTGCCATCAGTGATTTAGGGACTGGGACTGAAGCTTTCTTT. It translates to CAISDLGTGTEAFF. This chain connects TRBV10-3 to TRBJ1-1, with a possible D match to TRBD1 (5 bases). The CDR3 is 14 amino acids. Per germline, CDR1 ENHRY and CDR2 SYGVKD. V dropped 3 bases and J dropped 5 bases, with 13 bases sitting between them.

The V gene is TRBV27, the J gene TRBJ1-1; D may be TRBD1 (6 bases). CDR3 size: 14 residues. Germline V lookup: CDR1 MNHEY, CDR2 SMNVEV (reference sequence). The V gene lost 2 bases and the J gene lost 2 bases, with 9 bases spanning the gap. This CDR3 reads CASSLRGVNTEAFF. Here the CDR3 DNA reads TGTGCCAGCAGTTTAAGGGGGGTAAACACTGAAGCTTTCTTT.

V and J are TRBV5-6 and TRBJ1-2; TRBD1 agrees at 7 bases. The CDR3 extends over 14 amino acids. The J segment lost 3 bases and the V segment lost 2 bases, leaving 4 bases of the junction unmatched. Germline V lookup: CDR1 SGHDT, CDR2 YYEEEE. The CDR3 loop reads CASSLGQEDYGYTF. The CDR3 DNA is TGTGCCAGCAGCTTAGGACAGGAAGACTATGGCTACACCTTC.

CDR3 DNA sequence: TGTGCCAGCAGCATCCCAGGGACAGGGGCAGTGGTGTCCTACGAGCAGTACTTC. As protein: CASSIPGTGAVVSYEQYF. The chain is built from TRBV7-9 and TRBJ2-7; 10 bases match TRBD1. V dropped 5 bases and J dropped 1; count of bases not matched to a gene: 14. This CDR3 is built from 18 residues. Germline loops: CDR1 SEHNR, CDR2 FQNEAQ (reference sequence).

With regard to this clone: In the same sample, other DNA sequences code for this CDR3. The gene calls are TRBV27 and TRBJ2-7; 10 bases are shared with TRBD2. The J segment lost 3 bases and the V segment lost 2 bases, leaving 4 bases of the junction unmatched. Germline lookup yields CDR1 MNHEY and CDR2 SMNVEV (reference sequence). This CDR3 is 15 amino acids long. For the CDR3, the DNA is TGTGCCAGCAGTTTAGGGGCTAGCGGGAGCTACGAGCAGTACTTC. Amino acids: CASSLGASGSYEQYF.

The rearrangement links TRBV4-1 to TRBJ2-3; 10 nucleotides align to TRBD1. The V and J ends lost 3 bases and 5 bases, in that order; junction bases with no gene match: 5. The CDR3 has 15 amino acids. The germline V gene has CDR1 MGHRA and CDR2 YSYEKL. The CDR3: CASSQDRGVIDTQYF. The CDR3 DNA sequence: TGCGCCAGCAGCCAGGACAGGGGGGTCATAGATACGCAGTATTTT.

This clone occurred a few times. The chain carries TRBV11-2 and TRBJ2-2; TRBD1 matches 7 bases. Germline CDR1 and CDR2: SGHAT and FQNNGV. J gave up 3 bases and V 5 bases, and 3 bases lay outside the gene matches. The CDR3 consists of 14 residues. Written as DNA, the CDR3 is TGTGCCAGCAGCCCGACAGGGTACACCGGGGAGCTGTTTTTT. This sequence encodes CASSPTGYTGELFF.

For this clone: This sample includes further DNA sequences coding for the same CDR3. This sequence joins TRBV7-9 and TRBJ2-5; D is unclear. Trimming removed 5 bases at V and 1 base at J, with 8 bases between. The CDR3 has 13 residues. Germline CDR1 and CDR2: SEHNR and FQNEAQ (reference sequence). As DNA, the CDR3 is TGTGCCAGCAGCCCCGACACCCAAGAGACCCAGTACTTC. It encodes CASSPDTQETQYF.

The rearrangement links TRBV7-8 to TRBJ2-7, with D perhaps TRBD2 (5 bases). The germline V and J ends were trimmed by 4 bases and 0 bases, with 10 bases remaining between them. The CDR3 covers 14 residues. Germline V CDR1 and CDR2: SGHVS, FQNEAQ. CDR3 nucleotides: TGTGCCAGCAGCTCCGGGGTTAGCTCCTACGAGCAGTACTTC. It yields the protein CASSSGVSSYEQYF.

The chain links TRBV13 to TRBJ2-7; 13 nucleotides align to TRBD2. This CDR3 is 16 amino acids long. Germline V lookup: CDR1 PRHDT, CDR2 FYEKMQ (reference sequence). Trimming cost V 3 bases and J 0 bases; bases outside gene matches: 2. CDR3 sequence reads: CASSLGTSGVSYEQYF. The CDR3, as DNA: TGTGCCAGCAGCTTGGGGACTAGCGGGGTCTCCTACGAGCAGTACTTC.

The chain employs TRBV2 and TRBJ2-7; 7 positions agree with TRBD1. The CDR3 covers 15 residues. V lost 11 bases and J lost 5; bases outside the gene matches: 18. Germline V gene lookup returns CDR1 SNHLY and CDR2 FYNNEI. CDR3 region: CAHNPPDRVQDEQYF. In nucleotides, the CDR3 is TGTGCCCATAACCCGCCTGACAGGGTGCAAGACGAGCAGTACTTC.

This chain joins TRBV7-9 and TRBJ1-1, with D possibly being TRBD1 (5 bases). Germline V gene sequence: CDR1 SEHNR, CDR2 FQNEAQ (reference sequence). Trimming took off 5 bases at V and 6 bases at J, with 16 bases between the two ends. This CDR3 has 14 amino acids. CDR3 coding DNA: TGTGCCAGCAGCCCCCTCGGGGCTTACGCTGAAGCTTTCTTT. Translation: CASSPLGAYAEAFF.

The chain has TRBV11-1 and TRBJ2-1; 8 bases match TRBD2. The V and J ends lost 5 bases and 7 bases, in that order; junction bases with no gene match: 13. The CDR3 runs to 16 residues. The germline gives CDR1 SGHAT, CDR2 FQDESV (reference sequence). The DNA for the CDR3 is TGTGCCAGCAGCCCCTCGCCCGGGGGGGTTGGGAATGAGCAGTTCTTC. Encoded protein: CASSPSPGGVGNEQFF.

This chain joins TRBV5-1 and TRBJ2-7; no clear D gene. CDR1 SGHRS and CDR2 YFSETQ come from the germline V gene. With 0 bases removed from V and 5 bases from J, the gap between germline ends came to 12 bases. CDR3 length: 14 residues. CDR3 nucleotide sequence: TGCGCCAGCAGCTTGGGACTGGGTCAGGACGAGCAGTACTTC. Translation gives CASSLGLGQDEQYF.

About this clone: Other DNA sequences in the same sample also yield this CDR3. V gene TRBV27 combines with J gene TRBJ2-2, with D possibly TRBD2 on 6 matching bases. V shed 3 bases and J shed 6 bases, with 11 bases lying between them. The V gene's germline CDR1 is MNHEY and CDR2 SMNVEV (reference sequence). This CDR3 has 14 amino acids. In nucleotides, the CDR3 is TGTGCCAGCAGTTTGGGACTGGGGGCCGGGGAGCTGTTTTTT. It codes for CASSLGLGAGELFF.

J is TRBJ1-1 and V is TRBV2; D possibly corresponds to TRBD1 (5 bases). Trimming removed 8 bases from V and 2 bases from J, with 12 bases in between. Germline CDR1 is SNHLY and CDR2 is FYNNEI. The CDR3 runs 13 residues. CDR3 sequence: CASGGAVNTEAFF. The CDR3 DNA follows: TGTGCCAGCGGTGGGGCCGTAAACACTGAAGCTTTCTTT.

The chain is built from TRBV5-1 and TRBJ1-2; D uncertain. The germline gives CDR1 SGHRS, CDR2 YFSETQ. The ends were cut back, 4 bases at V and 6 bases at J, with 13 bases in the middle. The CDR3 spans 13 residues. CDR3 loop: CASSPAAIDGYTF. The DNA for the CDR3 is TGCGCCAGCAGCCCCGCGGCGATAGATGGCTACACCTTC.

This clone was seen only once. J is TRBJ2-2 and V is TRBV7-8; 14 positions match TRBD2. Losses at the gene ends were 3 bases for V and 4 bases for J; bases not matched to a gene: 7. This CDR3 spans 18 amino acids. CDR1 SGHVS and CDR2 FQNEAQ come from the germline V gene. This CDR3 reads CASSFRLAGGPVTGELFF. CDR3 DNA: TGTGCCAGCAGCTTTCGACTAGCGGGAGGGCCGGTCACCGGGGAGCTGTTTTTT.

This rearrangement joins TRBV14 to TRBJ2-5; D is possibly TRBD1 (6 bases). This CDR3 is built from 15 residues. CDR1 is SGHDN and CDR2 is FVKESK in the germline V gene. Trimming left V 4 bases short and J 5 bases short, with 17 bases between. The CDR3 nucleotides are TGTGCCAGCAGCCTCAAGGCAGGGGATTGGGAGACCCAGTACTTC. It encodes CASSLKAGDWETQYF.